These 29 T cell receptor beta chains share one sample of origin, sequenced in a study of T cells after yellow fever vaccination. MiXCR, run by TCRdb on the 5' RACE reads, gives a single entry per CDR3 protein. Among some 340,000 distinct CDR3 sequences, around a tenth were seen once, and the ten largest hold about 3.5%. This material consisted of CD4+ T cells sorted from PBMCs, taken 45 days after the yellow fever booster vaccination. Receptors originate from a man younger than 30 who received the YFV17D yellow fever vaccine.

The V gene is TRBV2, the J gene TRBJ1-2; D is unresolved. Looked up from germline, CDR1 is SNHLY and CDR2 is FYNNEI. The CDR3 extends over 13 amino acids. Trimming removed 7 bases at V and 7 bases at J, with 16 bases between. CDR3 sequence: CASNRIRASGYTF. The CDR3 nucleotides read TGTGCCAGCAACAGAATCCGGGCGTCTGGCTACACCTTC.

The chain is built from TRBV4-1 and TRBJ2-5, with 7 positions matching TRBD1. Trimming removed 0 bases from V and 1 base from J; junction bases left unmatched: 2. CDR3 length: 15 amino acids. Per germline, CDR1 MGHRA and CDR2 YSYEKL. CDR3 sequence: CASSQDRDSQETQYF. The CDR3 DNA sequence: TGCGCCAGCAGCCAAGATAGGGACAGCCAAGAGACCCAGTACTTC.

V and J are TRBV30 and TRBJ2-5, with D uncertain. Trimming removed 2 bases from V and 1 base from J, with 11 bases in between. Germline CDR1 GTSNPN, CDR2 SVGIG (reference sequence). This CDR3 region has 14 residues. The CDR3 DNA follows: TGTGCCTGGAGTACACGACAACTCCAAGAGACCCAGTACTTC. This gives the protein CAWSTRQLQETQYF.

This clonotype was observed many times. The chain recombines TRBV6-2 or TRBV6-3 with TRBJ2-7; D call uncertain. Germline CDR1 is MNHEY and CDR2 is SVGEGT. The CDR3 is 13 amino acids. V lost 2 bases and J lost 1, with 6 bases in between. CDR3 in amino acids: CASSYLGSYEQYF. The CDR3 DNA reads TGTGCCAGCAGTTACCTTGGATCCTACGAGCAGTACTTC.

The chain joins TRBV3-1 to TRBJ2-5; 9 bases are a match to TRBD1. The germline CDR1 and CDR2 sequences are LGHDT and YNNKEL (reference sequence). The CDR3 spans 14 residues. Trimming cost V 4 bases and J 8 bases; bases outside gene matches: 8. CDR3 nucleotides: TGTGCCAGCAGCCCCCGGACAGGGGTGGAAACCCAGTACTTC. Translating gives CASSPRTGVETQYF.

The rearrangement links TRBV6-6 to TRBJ2-7, with 7 bases lining up with TRBD1. V lost 2 bases, J lost 4 bases, and 20 bases stayed unmatched. Germline V CDR1 and CDR2: MNHNY, SVGAGI (reference sequence). The CDR3 is 19 amino acids. CDR3 bases: TGTGCCAGCAGTTACGACGCTCCGGGACAGCCGTCATGGGGTTACGAGCAGTACGTC. This translates into CASSYDAPGQPSWGYEQYV.

This clonotype was detected a few times. The chain couples TRBV6-5 to TRBJ1-1; TRBD1 is a possible D gene (5 bases). The CDR3 totals 15 residues. Per germline, CDR1 MNHEY and CDR2 SVGAGI. Trimming cost V 4 bases and J 5 bases, with 17 bases left between them. The CDR3 DNA reads TGTGCCAGCAGTTCCCCACACTCCCAGGGAACTGAAGCTTTCTTT. Residues: CASSSPHSQGTEAFF.

The chain is built from TRBV4-1 and TRBJ2-3, with D hard to call. V lost 0 bases and J lost 7, with 5 bases in between. CDR1 and CDR2 (germline): MGHRA, YSYEKL. The CDR3 is 12 residues long. CDR3 DNA sequence: TGCGCCAGCAGCCAAGAGGCTCATACGCAGTATTTT. The encoded protein is CASSQEAHTQYF.

The rearrangement joins TRBV9 to TRBJ2-5; 11 nucleotides align to TRBD2. The CDR3 length is 15 residues. Germline lookup yields CDR1 SGDLS and CDR2 YYNGEE. Trimming at V came to 4 bases and at J to 5 bases, leaving 7 bases not matched to a gene. The CDR3 region is CASSSRLAGRETQYF. The CDR3 DNA is TGTGCCAGCAGCTCACGACTAGCGGGGAGGGAGACCCAGTACTTC.

This clonotype came up a few times. V is TRBV6-2 or TRBV6-3 and J is TRBJ2-4, with D possibly TRBD1 on 5 matching bases. The CDR3 contains 15 residues. The germline V gene has CDR1 MNHEY and CDR2 SVGEGT. V lost 5 bases and J 0 bases, leaving 11 bases between the germline ends. The CDR3 DNA sequence: TGTGCCAGCAGTAACGGACAATTAGCCAAAAACATTCAGTACTTC. Translation gives CASSNGQLAKNIQYF.

The chain employs TRBV3-1 and TRBJ1-6; unclear D gene. The germline CDR1 and CDR2 sequences are LGHDT and YNNKEL (reference sequence). Trimming stripped 2 bases from V and 10 bases from J, with 9 bases between. The CDR3 sequence is 13 residues long. The CDR3 region has the DNA TGTGCCAGCAGCCAATACTCGACATCACCCCTCCACTTT. Translation gives CASSQYSTSPLHF.

The chain combines TRBV12-3 or TRBV12-4 with TRBJ1-3; no firm D call. The CDR3 sequence is 13 residues long. Trimming pared 6 bases from V and 11 bases from J, leaving 17 bases between. The CDR3, as DNA: TGTGCCAGCAGCCATGGAGACGGCCGCCCCATATATTTT. Translation gives CASSHGDGRPIYF.

The gene calls are TRBV5-6 and TRBJ2-3, with TRBD2 matching 11 bases. In germline, CDR1 is SGHDT, CDR2 YYEEEE. The CDR3 is 16 residues long. V was clipped by 0 bases and J by 5 bases; unmatched bases: 5. In DNA, the CDR3 is TGTGCCAGCAGCTTGGCCACTAGCGGGGGCGTAGATACGCAGTATTTT. This sequence encodes CASSLATSGGVDTQYF.

This clonotype has more than one count but fewer than ten. This rearrangement joins TRBV12-3 or TRBV12-4 to TRBJ2-4, with D uncertain. The V and J ends lost 5 bases and 0 bases respectively, with 23 bases between them. The CDR3 is 19 amino acids. CDR3 protein: CASSPGRGEITLAKNIQYF. In nucleotides, the CDR3 is TGTGCCAGCAGTCCCGGACGAGGTGAAATTACCCTAGCCAAAAACATTCAGTACTTC.

This clonotype was seen ten or more times. This chain joins TRBV11-2 and TRBJ1-5; D uncertain. CDR1 is SGHAT, CDR2 FQNNGV, per germline. CDR3 length equals 14 residues. Trimming took 0 bases from V and 4 from J, leaving 7 bases between them. CDR3 region: CASSLDHTNQPQHF. The CDR3 DNA is TGTGCCAGCAGCTTAGATCATACAAATCAGCCCCAGCATTTT. The full variable domain, with the rest looked up from reference TRBV11-2 and TRBJ1-5, is EAGVAQSPRYKIIEKRQSVAFWCNPISGHATLYWYQQILGQGPKLLIQFQNNGVVDDSQLPKDRFSAERLKGVDSTLKIQPAKLEDSAVYLCASSLDHTNQPQHFGDGTRLSIL.

V is TRBV28 and J is TRBJ2-3; the match to TRBD1 covers 10 bases. CDR1 is MDHEN, CDR2 SYDVKM, per germline. The CDR3 loop spans 15 amino acids. J lost 3 bases, V lost 4 bases, and 4 bases had no gene match. The CDR3 here is CASSSSGQGTDTQYF. DNA of the CDR3: TGTGCCAGCAGTTCCTCGGGACAGGGGACAGATACGCAGTATTTT.

This clonotype was seen only a few times. J is TRBJ2-7 and V is TRBV7-2; weak D call: TRBD1 (6 bases). Trimming pared 5 bases from V and 2 bases from J, leaving 16 bases between. There are 15 residues in the CDR3. The germline V gene has CDR1 SGHTA and CDR2 FQGNSA. CDR3 amino acids: CASSLETGQTYEQYF. For the CDR3, the DNA is TGTGCCAGCAGCCTAGAGACCGGACAGACCTACGAGCAGTACTTC. Together with reference TRBV7-2 and TRBJ2-7, the CDR3 gives the full variable domain: GAGVSQSPSNKVTEKGKDVELRCDPISGHTALYWYRQSLGQGLEFLIYFQGNSAPDKSGLPSDRFSAERTGGSVSTLTIQRTQQEDSAVYLCASSLETGQTYEQYFGPGTRLTVT.

This clonotype was observed many times. The chain is built from TRBV5-1 and TRBJ2-3, with TRBD2 matching 7 bases. Germline assignment: CDR1 SGHRS and CDR2 YFSETQ. J was trimmed by 5 bases and V by 4 bases; bases with no gene match: 10. The length of the CDR3 is 15 residues. CDR3 residues: CASSPRDGGIDTQYF. The DNA of the CDR3 is TGCGCCAGCAGCCCCCGGGACGGGGGGATAGATACGCAGTATTTT.

This clonotype was seen a few times. The chain combines TRBV6-2 or TRBV6-3 with TRBJ2-4; a weak D match, TRBD2 (6 bases). Germline CDR1 MNHEY, CDR2 SVGEGT. V was cut by 7 bases and J by 2 bases, with 18 bases left in between. The CDR3 extends over 16 amino acids. The CDR3 reads CASNWRGEGPKNIQYF. Written as DNA, the CDR3 is TGTGCCAGCAACTGGCGGGGAGAGGGACCCAAAAACATTCAGTACTTC.

The rearrangement links TRBV4-2 to TRBJ1-6; possible D gene TRBD1, 5 bases. V was pared by 0 bases and J by 7 bases, with 13 bases between. The length of the CDR3 is 16 residues. Germline CDR1 LGHNA, CDR2 YNFKEQ. CDR3 protein: CASSQDFGAQNSPLHF. DNA for the CDR3: TGTGCCAGCAGCCAAGATTTCGGGGCCCAGAATTCACCCCTCCACTTT.

The sample holds a few counts of this clonotype. The genes are TRBV9 and TRBJ2-1; no clear D. Trimming pared 0 bases from V and 6 bases from J, leaving 10 bases between. Germline-derived CDR1 and CDR2 are SGDLS and YYNGEE. The CDR3 is 14 residues long. In DNA, the CDR3 is TGTGCCAGCAGCGTAGCATCAACACCCAATGAGCAGTTCTTC. Its protein is CASSVASTPNEQFF. The full variable domain, its missing parts supplied by reference TRBV9 and TRBJ2-1, is DSGVTQTPKHLITATGQRVTLRCSPRSGDLSVYWYQQSLDQGLQFLIQYYNGEERAKGNILERFSAQQFPDLHSELNLSSLELGDSALYFCASSVASTPNEQFFGPGTRLTVL.

This clonotype came up a few times. The chain has TRBV6-6 and TRBJ1-1, with 8 bases that match TRBD1. CDR1 is MNHNY, CDR2 SVGAGI, per germline (reference sequence). The J segment lost 5 bases and the V segment lost 6 bases, leaving 8 bases of the junction unmatched. The CDR3 has 14 residues. CDR3: CASRGSGGMTEAFF. The CDR3 DNA sequence: TGTGCCAGCAGGGGATCAGGGGGCATGACTGAAGCTTTCTTT.

This clonotype was detected a few times. The V gene is TRBV6-5, the J gene TRBJ1-6; tentative D call: TRBD1 (5 bases). Per germline, CDR1 MNHEY and CDR2 SVGAGI. Deletions cut 1 base from V and 7 bases from J, with 14 bases between. The length of the CDR3 is 16 residues. CDR3 sequence reads: CASSYWAGTRNSPLHF. CDR3 nucleotides: TGTGCCAGCAGTTACTGGGCAGGGACTCGCAATTCACCCCTCCACTTT.

V usage is TRBV7-2 and J usage is TRBJ2-7; 9 bases match TRBD1. CDR1 and CDR2 from the germline V gene are SGHTA and FQGNSA. V lost 2 bases to trimming and J lost 1 base; unmatched junction nucleotides: 6. The CDR3 consists of 16 residues. The CDR3 sequence: CASSLLGTGLSYEQYF. CDR3 DNA sequence: TGTGCCAGCAGCTTACTAGGGACAGGGTTGTCCTACGAGCAGTACTTC.

This clonotype has just a few counts. The J gene is TRBJ1-5, the V gene TRBV12-5; 9 bases align to TRBD1. The CDR3 contains 14 residues. With 11 bases clipped from V and 5 bases from J, the junction kept 10 bases outside the gene matches. CDR1 LGHNT and CDR2 FRNRAP come from the germline V gene. The CDR3 here is CASDPGQGDQPQHF. DNA of the CDR3: TGTGCTTCAGACCCGGGACAGGGAGATCAGCCCCAGCATTTT.

Many counts were recorded for this clonotype. The V gene is TRBV7-2, the J gene TRBJ2-7, with D maybe TRBD2 (5 bases). Germline V gives CDR1 SGHTA, CDR2 FQGNSA. The CDR3 spans 16 residues. The germline V and J ends were trimmed by 5 bases and 0 bases, with 17 bases remaining between them. CDR3 DNA sequence: TGTGCCAGCAGCCTCCTAGGACTTGGGGTCTCCTACGAGCAGTACTTC. Translation: CASSLLGLGVSYEQYF.

V usage is TRBV7-2 and J usage is TRBJ2-5; 10 nucleotides match TRBD1. This CDR3 comprises 14 residues. CDR1 and CDR2 from the germline V gene are SGHTA and FQGNSA. Germline trimming cut 8 bases from V and 1 base from J; bases unmatched to any gene: 4. The CDR3 loop is CASRRDRGQETQYF. CDR3 nucleotide sequence: TGTGCCAGCCGCCGGGACAGGGGCCAAGAGACCCAGTACTTC. Full variable domain (outside the CDR3, taken from reference TRBV7-2 and TRBJ2-5): GAGVSQSPSNKVTEKGKDVELRCDPISGHTALYWYRQSLGQGLEFLIYFQGNSAPDKSGLPSDRFSAERTGGSVSTLTIQRTQQEDSAVYLCASRRDRGQETQYFGPGTRLLVL.

This clonotype was found a few times. The J gene is TRBJ1-1, the V gene TRBV7-9, with D perhaps matching TRBD1 (5 bases). The CDR3 consists of 15 residues. Germline V CDR1 and CDR2: SEHNR, FQNEAQ (reference sequence). V was cut by 2 bases and J by 1 base, with 11 bases left in between. The CDR3 nucleotides are TGTGCCAGCAGCTTAAGAGGGGAGGAGAACACTGAAGCTTTCTTT. Residues: CASSLRGEENTEAFF.

V is TRBV4-1 and J is TRBJ1-6, with D possibly matching TRBD1 (5 bases). The CDR3 has 15 amino acids. The V end lost 0 bases, the J end lost 10 bases, and 13 bases lay between the germline ends. The germline CDR1 and CDR2 sequences are MGHRA and YSYEKL. The CDR3 DNA follows: TGCGCCAGCAGCCAAGACCAGGGTTCGAGGTCACCCCTCCACTTT. Its translation: CASSQDQGSRSPLHF.